What follows describes a single T cell receptor (beta chain). The junction differs from germline at one of its ends, possibly a read error. These data come from a study of tumor and adjacent non-tumor tissue in lung cancer. This CDR3 has 14 amino acids. Germline assignment: CDR1 MGHRA and CDR2 YSYEKL. No cell sorting was done before RNA was extracted from the tissue. Three rounds of nested PCR, following a modified ARM-PCR protocol, produced the TCRbeta library. Each CDR3 protein gets one entry after TCRdb re-called the multiplex PCR reads with MiXCR. The table shows about 80,000 distinct CDR3 sequences, with over 75% occurring only once.

The source is a woman aged 50 to 60 with non-small cell lung cancer. Material for sequencing was lung tumor tissue. The genes are TRBV4-1 and TRBJ2-5, with D possibly TRBD1 on 5 matching bases. The CDR3 DNA reads as TGCGCCAGCACCCAAATTGGTCAGGGAGAGACCCAGTACTTC. Residues: CASTQIGQGETQYF.